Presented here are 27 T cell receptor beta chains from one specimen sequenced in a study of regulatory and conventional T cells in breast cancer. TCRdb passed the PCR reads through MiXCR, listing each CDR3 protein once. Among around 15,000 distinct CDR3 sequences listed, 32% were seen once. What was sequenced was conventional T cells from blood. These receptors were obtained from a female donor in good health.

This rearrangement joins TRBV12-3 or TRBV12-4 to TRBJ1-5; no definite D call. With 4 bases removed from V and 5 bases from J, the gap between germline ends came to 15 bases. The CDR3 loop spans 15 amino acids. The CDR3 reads CASSSDSSRYQPQHF. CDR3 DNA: TGTGCCAGCAGTTCGGACTCCTCCCGCTATCAGCCCCAGCATTTT.

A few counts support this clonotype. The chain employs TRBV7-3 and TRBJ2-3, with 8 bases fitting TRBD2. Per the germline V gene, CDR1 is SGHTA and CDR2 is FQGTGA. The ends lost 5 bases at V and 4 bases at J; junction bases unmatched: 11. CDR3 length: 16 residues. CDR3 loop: CASSPNWRGAPDTQYF. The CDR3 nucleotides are TGTGCCAGCAGCCCCAACTGGCGGGGGGCTCCAGATACGCAGTATTTT.

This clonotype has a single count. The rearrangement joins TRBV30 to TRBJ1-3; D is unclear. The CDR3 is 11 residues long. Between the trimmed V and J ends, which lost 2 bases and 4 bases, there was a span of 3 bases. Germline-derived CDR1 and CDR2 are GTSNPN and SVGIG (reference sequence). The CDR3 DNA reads TGTGCCTGGAGTAGGGGAAACACCATATATTTT. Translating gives CAWSRGNTIYF. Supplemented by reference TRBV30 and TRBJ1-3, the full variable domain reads SQTIHQWPATLVQPVGSPLSLECTVEGTSNPNLYWYRQAAGRGLQLLFYSVGIGQISSEVPQNLSASRPQDRQFILSSKKLLLSDSGFYLCAWSRGNTIYFGEGSWLTVV.

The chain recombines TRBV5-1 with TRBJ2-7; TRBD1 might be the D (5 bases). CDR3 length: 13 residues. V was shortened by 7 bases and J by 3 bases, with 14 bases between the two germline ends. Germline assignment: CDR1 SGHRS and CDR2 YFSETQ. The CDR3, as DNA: TGCGCCAGCGGTTCGCAGGGCGACTACGAGCAGTACTTC. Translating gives CASGSQGDYEQYF.

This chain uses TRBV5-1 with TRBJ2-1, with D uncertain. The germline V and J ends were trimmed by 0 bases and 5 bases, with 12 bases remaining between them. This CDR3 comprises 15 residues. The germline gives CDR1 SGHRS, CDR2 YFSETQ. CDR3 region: CASSLGQGIHNEQFF. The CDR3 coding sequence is TGCGCCAGCAGCTTGGGACAAGGGATACACAATGAGCAGTTCTTC.

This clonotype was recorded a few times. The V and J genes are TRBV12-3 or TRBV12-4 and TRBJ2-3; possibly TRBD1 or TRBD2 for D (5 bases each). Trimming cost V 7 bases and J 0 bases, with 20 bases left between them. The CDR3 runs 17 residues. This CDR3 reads CASKNLERGYSTDTQYF. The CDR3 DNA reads TGTGCCAGCAAAAACCTCGAGAGGGGCTACAGCACAGATACGCAGTATTTT.

This chain's CDR3 is CASSVAAGGAADEQFF. The CDR3 DNA sequence: TGTGCCAGCAGCGTAGCTGCGGGGGGGGCTGCCGATGAGCAGTTCTTC. This rearrangement joins TRBV9 to TRBJ2-1; 9 nucleotides agree with TRBD2. CDR1 is SGDLS, CDR2 YYNGEE, per germline. The CDR3 totals 16 residues. The trim removed 0 bases at V and 8 bases at J, leaving 9 bases unmatched.

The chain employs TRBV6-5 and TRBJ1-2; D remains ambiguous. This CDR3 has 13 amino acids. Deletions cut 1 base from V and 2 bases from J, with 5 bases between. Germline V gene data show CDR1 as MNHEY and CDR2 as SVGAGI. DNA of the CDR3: TGTGCCAGCAGTTACTTACAGAACTATGGCTACACCTTC. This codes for CASSYLQNYGYTF.

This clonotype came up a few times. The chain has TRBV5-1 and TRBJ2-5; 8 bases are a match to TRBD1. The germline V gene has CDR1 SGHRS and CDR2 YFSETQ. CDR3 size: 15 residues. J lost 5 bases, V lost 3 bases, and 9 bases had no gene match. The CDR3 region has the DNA TGCGCCAGCAGCTCTGGACAGGGAAGGATCGAGACCCAGTACTTC. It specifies CASSSGQGRIETQYF. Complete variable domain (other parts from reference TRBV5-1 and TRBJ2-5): KAGVTQTPRYLIKTRGQQVTLSCSPISGHRSVSWYQQTPGQGLQFLFEYFSETQRNKGNFPGRFSGRQFSNSRSEMNVSTLELGDSALYLCASSSGQGRIETQYFGPGTRLLVL.

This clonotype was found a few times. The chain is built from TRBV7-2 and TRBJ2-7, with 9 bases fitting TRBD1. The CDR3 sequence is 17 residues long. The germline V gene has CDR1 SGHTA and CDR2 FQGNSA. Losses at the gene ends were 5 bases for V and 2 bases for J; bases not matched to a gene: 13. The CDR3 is CASSPQSAGTGPYEQYF. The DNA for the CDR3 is TGTGCCAGCAGCCCCCAATCGGCGGGGACAGGGCCCTACGAGCAGTACTTC.

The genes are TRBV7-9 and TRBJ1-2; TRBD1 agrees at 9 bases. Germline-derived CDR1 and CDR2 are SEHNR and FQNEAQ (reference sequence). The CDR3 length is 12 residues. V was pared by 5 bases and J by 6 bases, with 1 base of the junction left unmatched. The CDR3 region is CASSRDRDGYTF. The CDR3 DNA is TGTGCCAGCAGCCGGGACAGGGATGGCTACACCTTC.

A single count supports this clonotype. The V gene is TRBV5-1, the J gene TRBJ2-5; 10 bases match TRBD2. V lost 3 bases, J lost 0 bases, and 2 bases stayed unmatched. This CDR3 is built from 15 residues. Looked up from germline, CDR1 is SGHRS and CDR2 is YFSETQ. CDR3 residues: CASSWTSGYQETQYF. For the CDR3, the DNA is TGCGCCAGCAGCTGGACTAGCGGCTACCAAGAGACCCAGTACTTC.

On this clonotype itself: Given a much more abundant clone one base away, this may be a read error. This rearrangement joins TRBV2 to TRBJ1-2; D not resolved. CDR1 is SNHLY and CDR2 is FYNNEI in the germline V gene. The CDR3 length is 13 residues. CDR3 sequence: CASGEVADYGYTF. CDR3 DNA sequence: TGTGCCAGCGGTGAGGTGGCCGACTATGGCTACACCTTC.

CDR3 amino acids: CASSLGVIGSNQPQHF. In DNA, the CDR3 is TGTGCCAGCAGTCTCGGGGTTATAGGGAGCAATCAGCCCCAGCATTTT. V usage is TRBV28 and J usage is TRBJ1-5; D not certain. V lost 5 bases and J 1 base, leaving 15 bases between the germline ends. Germline assignment: CDR1 MDHEN and CDR2 SYDVKM. The CDR3 contains 16 residues.

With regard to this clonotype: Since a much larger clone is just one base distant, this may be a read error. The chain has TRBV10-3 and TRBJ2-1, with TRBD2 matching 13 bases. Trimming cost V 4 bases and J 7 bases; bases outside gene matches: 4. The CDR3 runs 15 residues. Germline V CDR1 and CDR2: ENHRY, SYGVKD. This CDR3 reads CAISVGTSGENEQFF. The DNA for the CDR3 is TGTGCCATCAGTGTAGGGACTAGCGGGGAGAATGAGCAGTTCTTC.

The CDR3 DNA reads TGTGCCAGCAGTTCGCAACTTACTAGCGGGAGTCACGAGCAGTACTTC. This gives the protein CASSSQLTSGSHEQYF. This chain links TRBV12-3 or TRBV12-4 with TRBJ2-7; 11 nucleotides align to TRBD2. The CDR3 has 16 residues. V trimming: 4 bases; J trimming: 5 bases; junction bases outside the gene matches: 10.

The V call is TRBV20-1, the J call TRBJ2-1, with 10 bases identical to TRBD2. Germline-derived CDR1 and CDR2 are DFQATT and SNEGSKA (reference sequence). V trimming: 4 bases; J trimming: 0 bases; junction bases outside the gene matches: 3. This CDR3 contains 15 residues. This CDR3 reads CSATLAGGSYNEQFF. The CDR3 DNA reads TGCAGTGCTACATTAGCGGGGGGCTCCTACAATGAGCAGTTCTTC.

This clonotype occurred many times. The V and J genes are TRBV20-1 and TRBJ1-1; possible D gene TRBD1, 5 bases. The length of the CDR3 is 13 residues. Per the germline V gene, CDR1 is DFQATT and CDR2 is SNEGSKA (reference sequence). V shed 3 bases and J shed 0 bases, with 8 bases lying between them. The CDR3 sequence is CSASTGVNTEAFF. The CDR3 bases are TGCAGTGCTAGTACAGGAGTGAACACTGAAGCTTTCTTT.

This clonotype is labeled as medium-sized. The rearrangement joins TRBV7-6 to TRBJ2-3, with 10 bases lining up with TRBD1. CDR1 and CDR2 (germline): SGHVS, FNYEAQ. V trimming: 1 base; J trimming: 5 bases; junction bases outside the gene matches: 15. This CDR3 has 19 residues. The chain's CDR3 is CASSLGREKTGGDIDTQYF. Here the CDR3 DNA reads TGTGCCAGCAGCTTAGGCCGGGAGAAGACAGGGGGCGATATAGATACGCAGTATTTT.

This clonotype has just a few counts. The CDR3, as DNA: TGTGCCAGCAGCACAGGGGGCTCCAAGACAAACACTGAAGCTTTCTTT. It encodes CASSTGGSKTNTEAFF. The J gene is TRBJ1-1, the V gene TRBV2, with 9 nucleotides matching TRBD1. J gave up 2 bases and V 6 bases, and 10 bases lay outside the gene matches. The V gene's germline CDR1 is SNHLY and CDR2 FYNNEI. The CDR3 runs 16 residues.

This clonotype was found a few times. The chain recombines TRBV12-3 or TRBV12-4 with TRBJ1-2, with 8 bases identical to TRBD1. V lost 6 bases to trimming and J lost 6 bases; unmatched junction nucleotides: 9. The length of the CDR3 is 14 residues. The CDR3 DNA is TGTGCCAGCAGGACTGATCAGGGGGCTCATGGCTACACCTTC. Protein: CASRTDQGAHGYTF.

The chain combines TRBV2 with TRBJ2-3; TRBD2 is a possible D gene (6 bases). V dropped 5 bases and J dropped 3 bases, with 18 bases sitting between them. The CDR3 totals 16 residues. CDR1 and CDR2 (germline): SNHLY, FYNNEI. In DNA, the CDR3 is TGTGCCAGCAGTCTAAGAGGGCGGGGTAGGACAGATACGCAGTATTTT. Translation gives CASSLRGRGRTDTQYF.

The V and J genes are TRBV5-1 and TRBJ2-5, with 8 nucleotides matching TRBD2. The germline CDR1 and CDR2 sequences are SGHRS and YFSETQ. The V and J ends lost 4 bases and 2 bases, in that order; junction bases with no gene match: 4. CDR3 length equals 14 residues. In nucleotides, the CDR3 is TGCGCCAGCAGCCGATCTAGCGGGCAAGAGACCCAGTACTTC. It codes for CASSRSSGQETQYF. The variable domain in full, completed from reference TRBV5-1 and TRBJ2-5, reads KAGVTQTPRYLIKTRGQQVTLSCSPISGHRSVSWYQQTPGQGLQFLFEYFSETQRNKGNFPGRFSGRQFSNSRSEMNVSTLELGDSALYLCASSRSSGQETQYFGPGTRLLVL.

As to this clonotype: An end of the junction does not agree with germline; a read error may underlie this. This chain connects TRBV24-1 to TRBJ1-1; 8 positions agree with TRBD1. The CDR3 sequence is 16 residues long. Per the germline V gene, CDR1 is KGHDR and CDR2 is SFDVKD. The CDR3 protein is CATSDAGGSGSTVAFF. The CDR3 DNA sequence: TGTGCCACCAGCGACGCAGGGGGCTCAGGGAGCACTGTAGCTTTCTTT.

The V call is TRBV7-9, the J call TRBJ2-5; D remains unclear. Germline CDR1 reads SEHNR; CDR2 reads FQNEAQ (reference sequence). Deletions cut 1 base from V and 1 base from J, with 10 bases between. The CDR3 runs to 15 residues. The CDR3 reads CASSLDGQAQETQYF. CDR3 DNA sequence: TGTGCCAGCAGCTTAGATGGTCAGGCCCAAGAGACCCAGTACTTC.

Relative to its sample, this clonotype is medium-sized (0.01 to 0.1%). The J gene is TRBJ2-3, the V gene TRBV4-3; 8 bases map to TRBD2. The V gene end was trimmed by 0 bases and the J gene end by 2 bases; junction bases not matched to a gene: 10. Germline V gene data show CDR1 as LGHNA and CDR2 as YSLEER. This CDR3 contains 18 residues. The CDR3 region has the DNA TGCGCCAGCAGCCAAGATCTGGCTCCGGGGGGGTTCACAGATACGCAGTATTTT. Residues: CASSQDLAPGGFTDTQYF.

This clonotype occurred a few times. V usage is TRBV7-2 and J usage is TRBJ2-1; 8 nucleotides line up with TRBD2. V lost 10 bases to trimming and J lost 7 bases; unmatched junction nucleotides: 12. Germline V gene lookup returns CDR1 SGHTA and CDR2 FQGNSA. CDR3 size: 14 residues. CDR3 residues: CATTEGTRHNEQFF. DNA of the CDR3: TGTGCCACTACCGAAGGGACTAGGCATAATGAGCAGTTCTTC.